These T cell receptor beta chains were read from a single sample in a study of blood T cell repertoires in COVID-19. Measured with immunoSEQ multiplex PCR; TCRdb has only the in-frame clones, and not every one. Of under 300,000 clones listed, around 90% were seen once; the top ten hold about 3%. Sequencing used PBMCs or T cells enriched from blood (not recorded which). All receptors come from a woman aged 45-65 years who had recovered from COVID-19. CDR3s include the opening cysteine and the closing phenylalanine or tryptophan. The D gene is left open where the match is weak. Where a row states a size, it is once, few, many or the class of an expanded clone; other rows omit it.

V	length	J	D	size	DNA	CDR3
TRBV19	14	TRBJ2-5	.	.	TGTGCCAGTAGTCCGCCATCTTCGGGGGAGACCCAGTACTTC	CASSPPSSGETQYF
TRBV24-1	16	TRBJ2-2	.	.	TGTGCCACCAGTGAAGTCGGGACTCCACACACCGGGGAGCTGTTTTTT	CATSEVGTPHTGELFF
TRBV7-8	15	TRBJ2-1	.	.	TGTGCCAGCAGCCCCGTTAGGACAACGTACAATGAGCAGTTCTTC	CASSPVRTTYNEQFF
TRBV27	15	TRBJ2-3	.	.	TGTGCCAGCAGTTTATCGACGGGGAACCGCGATACGCAGTATTTT	CASSLSTGNRDTQYF
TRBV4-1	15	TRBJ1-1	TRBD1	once	TGCGCCAGCAGCGAAAGGGACAGGGAGGTCACTGAAGCTTTCTTT	CASSERDREVTEAFF
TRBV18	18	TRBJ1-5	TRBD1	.	TGTGCCAGCTCACCAGGCGACCGAAGCGGGACAGGGGGTCCTTCCCAGCATTTT	CASSPGDRSGTGGPSQHF
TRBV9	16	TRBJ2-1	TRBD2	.	TGTGCCAGCAGCGTACAGGGGACTAGCGGGAGGGGCGAGCAGTTCTTC	CASSVQGTSGRGEQFF
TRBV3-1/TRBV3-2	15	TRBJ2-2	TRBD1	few	TGTGCCAGCAGACGGGACAGGGGCTGGACCGGGGAGCTGTTTTTT	CASRRDRGWTGELFF
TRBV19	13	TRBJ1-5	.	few	TGTGCCAGTAGGGGGGACTCCTATCAGCCCCAGCATTTT	CASRGDSYQPQHF
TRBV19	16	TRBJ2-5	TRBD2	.	TGTGCCAGTAGTCAAAGACTAGCGGGGATCCAAGAGACCCAGTACTTC	CASSQRLAGIQETQYF